The clone carrying this TCR beta chain was seen many times. No antigen is known for it. Documented time point: longitudinal time-point 3. Every sequencing run produced over 160 million TCR-beta sequences that came from 15-18 subjects. A single record per CDR3 protein comes from TCRdb applying MiXCR to the 5' RACE reads. The sample lists 84,000 or so distinct CDR3 sequences; around 4.7% were seen once. CDR3 length equals 15 residues. Trimming took 8 bases from V and 0 from J, leaving 13 bases between them. From germline, CDR1 is MDHEN and CDR2 SYDVKM. The data belong to a study of neurological immune-mediated disorders. Study outcomes and limitations: In HTLV-1-associated myelopathy, TCR clonal expansion was greatest, and in multiple sclerosis it was least, below healthy controls. The repertoires of 18 of 34 multiple sclerosis patients fell into one related-CDR3 cluster (a possible signature) under phylogenetic grouping.

The sequenced sample consisted of PBMCs. This sequence was found in a woman aged 55 to 70 with multiple sclerosis. The rearrangement uses TRBV28 and TRBJ2-2; the D gene is possibly TRBD1 (7 bases). Here the CDR3 reads CASGGTESNTGELFF. In nucleotides, the CDR3 is TGTGCCAGCGGCGGGACAGAGTCGAACACCGGGGAGCTGTTTTTT. The variable domain in full, completed from reference TRBV28 and TRBJ2-2, reads DVKVTQSSRYLVKRTGEKVFLECVQDMDHENMFWYRQDPGLGLRLIYFSYDVKMKEKGDIPEGYSVSREKKERFSLILESASTNQTSMYLCASGGTESNTGELFFGEGSRLTVL.